The 32 T cell receptor beta chains below all came from one sample that was sequenced in a study of blood T cells in healthy people across ages. A second about 6 to 11 cycle PCR used barcoded and J-beta primers. TCRdb processed the 5' RACE reads anew with MiXCR; each CDR3 protein has one entry. The table has around 1,000,000 distinct CDR3 sequences, 20% to 25% seen once. This same sample was also taken into another study, of T cells of mothers and their children.

What was sequenced was blood. The receptors were sampled from a girl aged 2-10 years in good health.

This clonotype was observed a few times. The chain links TRBV7-3 to TRBJ2-5, with TRBD2 matching 13 bases. With V trimmed by 5 bases and J by 2 bases, 11 bases remained unmatched. The CDR3 extends over 18 amino acids. Looked up from germline, CDR1 is SGHTA and CDR2 is FQGTGA. The CDR3 reads CASSPIPPTSGGQETQYF. The CDR3 DNA sequence: TGTGCCAGCAGCCCGATACCCCCGACTAGCGGGGGGCAAGAGACCCAGTACTTC.

This clonotype was detected only a few times. The chain couples TRBV6-1 to TRBJ1-4, with D uncertain. This CDR3 contains 15 residues. The V and J ends lost 7 bases and 3 bases respectively, with 15 bases between them. CDR1 and CDR2 from the germline V gene are MNHNS and SASEGT. This CDR3 is CASMNFHSPNEKLFF. CDR3 DNA: TGTGCCAGCATGAATTTCCACTCCCCTAATGAAAAACTGTTTTTT.

The J gene is TRBJ2-3, the V gene TRBV29-1, with D uncertain. V was trimmed by 8 bases and J by 2 bases, leaving 11 bases between them. This CDR3 has 12 amino acids. Germline-derived CDR1 and CDR2 are SQVTM and ANQGSEA. The CDR3 sequence: CSLRIFTDTQYF. As DNA, the CDR3 is TGCAGCCTCCGGATCTTCACAGATACGCAGTATTTT.

This clonotype was counted only a few times. The chain links TRBV7-2 to TRBJ2-7, with D tentatively TRBD1 (5 bases). The tail of the sequence fits TRBJ2-1 better, so the J call may be wrong. The CDR3 spans 15 residues. Germline V gene sequence: CDR1 SGHTA, CDR2 FQGNSA. CDR3 nucleotides: TGTGCCAGCAGTATAAGGTCTCAGGGTTTGAATGAGCAGTTCTTC. It is translated as CASSIRSQGLNEQFF.

This clonotype occurred a few times. J is TRBJ1-1 and V is TRBV7-3; D remains ambiguous. The CDR3 spans 13 residues. Between the trimmed V and J ends, which lost 2 bases and 4 bases, there was a span of 8 bases. The germline V gene encodes CDR1 SGHTA and CDR2 FQGTGA. The CDR3 region is CASSLASTTEAFF. The CDR3, as DNA: TGTGCCAGCAGCTTAGCCTCCACCACTGAAGCTTTCTTT.

V gene TRBV6-5 combines with J gene TRBJ1-2; 7 bases fit TRBD1. The J segment lost 1 base and the V segment lost 4 bases, leaving 6 bases of the junction unmatched. The CDR3 extends over 15 amino acids. Germline V gene lookup returns CDR1 MNHEY and CDR2 SVGAGI. The DNA of the CDR3 is TGTGCCAGCAGTTTGGGACAGCTGAATAACTATGGCTACACCTTC. This gives the protein CASSLGQLNNYGYTF.

This clonotype has more than one count but fewer than ten. The rearrangement uses TRBV29-1 and TRBJ2-7; tentatively, D is TRBD1 or TRBD2 (6 bases each). The CDR3 contains 13 residues. Trimming shortened V by 4 bases and J by 3 bases, and 13 bases separated the two germline ends. Germline CDR1 SQVTM, CDR2 ANQGSEA. The CDR3 protein is CSVVGGGLYEQYF. CDR3 nucleotide sequence: TGCAGCGTTGTTGGAGGGGGGCTCTACGAGCAGTACTTC.

V usage is TRBV4-1 and J usage is TRBJ2-7, with unresolved D. The V end was cut by 0 bases, the J end by 3 bases, with 15 bases between. The CDR3 is 16 residues long. Germline V gene sequence: CDR1 MGHRA, CDR2 YSYEKL. CDR3 region: CASSQERARADYEQYF. The DNA of the CDR3 is TGCGCCAGCAGCCAAGAACGAGCTAGAGCTGACTACGAGCAGTACTTC.

The J gene is TRBJ2-3, the V gene TRBV7-3; D is ambiguous. Trimming took 5 bases from V and 5 from J, leaving 14 bases between them. The germline gives CDR1 SGHTA, CDR2 FQGTGA. The CDR3 runs 14 residues. DNA for the CDR3: TGTGCCAGCAGCGCTCACCGTGGTGGAGATACGCAGTATTTT. Its translation: CASSAHRGGDTQYF.

The rearrangement joins TRBV27 to TRBJ2-5; D unresolved. The V and J ends lost 4 bases and 2 bases respectively, with 17 bases between them. This CDR3 contains 16 residues. Germline V gene sequence: CDR1 MNHEY, CDR2 SMNVEV (reference sequence). This CDR3 is CASSSRRPVSQETQYF. DNA for the CDR3: TGTGCCAGCAGTTCGAGGCGTCCGGTGTCTCAAGAGACCCAGTACTTC.

This clonotype was detected only a few times. This chain uses TRBV7-9 with TRBJ1-1; D gene unclear. Per germline, CDR1 SEHNR and CDR2 FQNEAQ (reference sequence). Between the trimmed V and J ends, which lost 3 bases and 11 bases, there was a span of 13 bases. The CDR3 contains 12 residues. CDR3 bases: TGTGCCAGCAGCTTTGACGGGCCGGGGGCTTTCTTT. This codes for CASSFDGPGAFF.

As DNA, the CDR3 is TGTGCCAGCAGCTTGGGGACAGTCTACTACGAGCAGTACTTC. This sequence encodes CASSLGTVYYEQYF. This chain joins TRBV5-6 and TRBJ2-7, with D maybe TRBD1 (6 bases). The V end lost 0 bases, the J end lost 3 bases, and 10 bases lay between the germline ends. This CDR3 comprises 14 residues. The germline V gene encodes CDR1 SGHDT and CDR2 YYEEEE.

This rearrangement joins TRBV5-1 to TRBJ2-5; no firm D call. Judging by the DNA end, TRBJ2-7 fits better; the J call may be wrong. The germline V gene encodes CDR1 SGHRS and CDR2 YFSETQ. The CDR3 totals 15 residues. The DNA of the CDR3 is TGCGCCAGCAGCTTGGATTGGAATGTCTCCTACGAGCAGTACTTC. Protein sequence: CASSLDWNVSYEQYF.

The chain combines TRBV9 with TRBJ2-1; maybe TRBD2 (5 bases). From germline, CDR1 is SGDLS and CDR2 YYNGEE. V lost 4 bases, J lost 5 bases, and 13 bases lay in between. This CDR3 region has 14 residues. The CDR3 sequence: CASSPRLRDNEQFF. The CDR3 DNA follows: TGTGCCAGCAGCCCCCGACTAAGGGACAATGAGCAGTTCTTC.

The V gene is TRBV20-1, the J gene TRBJ2-5; 9 bases agree with TRBD2. V lost 5 bases to trimming and J lost 4 bases; unmatched junction nucleotides: 5. Germline assignment: CDR1 DFQATT and CDR2 SNEGSKA (reference sequence). The CDR3 covers 13 residues. The CDR3 sequence is CSALSGGRETQYF. Here the CDR3 DNA reads TGCAGTGCTCTTAGCGGGGGTCGAGAGACCCAGTACTTC.

The V gene is TRBV3-1, the J gene TRBJ1-6; D might be TRBD1 (5 bases). CDR3 length: 14 amino acids. V shed 2 bases and J shed 10 bases, with 12 bases lying between them. The germline V gene encodes CDR1 LGHDT and CDR2 YNNKEL (reference sequence). In nucleotides, the CDR3 is TGTGCCAGCAGCCAAATAGGGGTAGGATCACCCCTCCACTTT. It specifies CASSQIGVGSPLHF.

V is TRBV29-1 and J is TRBJ2-1; TRBD2 matches 9 bases. The DNA end lines up better with TRBJ2-7; the J call may be wrong. The germline V gene has CDR1 SQVTM and CDR2 ANQGSEA. The CDR3 covers 14 residues. The CDR3 protein is CSVEGGGREYEQYF. In DNA, the CDR3 is TGCAGCGTTGAAGGGGGCGGGAGGGAATACGAGCAGTACTTC.

The chain recombines TRBV7-2 with TRBJ2-1; 10 bases are shared with TRBD2. The CDR3 loop spans 15 amino acids. The V and J ends lost 3 bases and 4 bases, in that order; junction bases with no gene match: 3. Germline CDR1 is SGHTA and CDR2 is FQGNSA. The CDR3 sequence: CASSFGSGRYNEQFF. CDR3 DNA sequence: TGTGCCAGCAGCTTCGGTAGCGGGAGGTACAATGAGCAGTTCTTC.

This clonotype was observed once. V usage is TRBV9 and J usage is TRBJ2-7; D possibly uses TRBD1 or TRBD2 (5 bases each). Germline V gene data show CDR1 as SGDLS and CDR2 as YYNGEE. Trimming removed 8 bases from V and 1 base from J, with 13 bases in between. This CDR3 has 13 amino acids. The DNA for the CDR3 is TGTGCCAGTATTAGGGGACGGTCCTACGAGCAGTACTTC. Encoded protein: CASIRGRSYEQYF.

The genes are TRBV7-9 and TRBJ2-1; D remains ambiguous. CDR1 is SEHNR and CDR2 is FQNEAQ in the germline V gene (reference sequence). The CDR3 sequence is 14 residues long. The ends were cut back, 2 bases at V and 5 bases at J, with 10 bases in the middle. The CDR3 nucleotides read TGTGCCAGCAGCTTATCTGGGCACCACAATGAGCAGTTCTTC. Its translation is CASSLSGHHNEQFF. The whole variable domain, remainder taken from reference TRBV7-9 and TRBJ2-1, is DTGVSQNPRHKITKRGQNVTFRCDPISEHNRLYWYRQTLGQGPEFLTYFQNEAQLEKSRLLSDRFSAERPKGSFSTLEIQRTEQGDSAMYLCASSLSGHHNEQFFGPGTRLTVL.

The rearrangement links TRBV4-2 to TRBJ2-1, with TRBD2 identical over 7 bases. The germline CDR1 and CDR2 sequences are LGHNA and YNFKEQ. This CDR3 region has 16 residues. Trimming at V came to 4 bases and at J to 4 bases, leaving 10 bases not matched to a gene. The CDR3 DNA follows: TGTGCCAGCAGCCGTATCGCCAGCGGGGTGTACAATGAGCAGTTCTTC. Translated, it gives CASSRIASGVYNEQFF.

With regard to this clonotype: Likely a read error: the CDR3 ends without its conserved phenylalanine or tryptophan. The chain links TRBV2 to TRBJ1-5, with D uncertain. The CDR3 is 13 residues long. In germline, CDR1 is SNHLY, CDR2 FYNNEI. Trimming removed 6 bases from V and 5 bases from J, with 11 bases in between. CDR3 DNA sequence: TGTGCCAGCAGGAGAACTTGGGATCAGCCCCAGCATGTT. Translating gives CASRRTWDQPQHV.

The chain has TRBV6-2 or TRBV6-3 and TRBJ2-5; D is undetermined. The J call may be in error: the DNA end matches TRBJ2-1 better. This CDR3 spans 17 amino acids. Germline V gene sequence: CDR1 MNHEY, CDR2 SVGEGT. The CDR3 sequence: CASSYSNYTDPIDEQFF. For the CDR3, the DNA is TGTGCCAGCAGTTACTCGAATTATACCGATCCCATTGATGAGCAGTTCTTC.

The chain recombines TRBV12-3 or TRBV12-4 with TRBJ1-4; perhaps TRBD1 as D (5 bases). Trimming removed 3 bases from V and 8 bases from J, with 13 bases in between. CDR3 size: 14 residues. The CDR3 bases are TGTGCCAGCAGTTTGGGGCCTTTGGAGGAAAAACTGTTTTTT. This sequence encodes CASSLGPLEEKLFF.

This sequence joins TRBV5-1 and TRBJ2-2; TRBD1 matches at 9 bases. The CDR3 is 16 residues long. Germline CDR1 is SGHRS and CDR2 is YFSETQ. V shed 4 bases and J 0 bases; nucleotides not matched to a gene: 4. The CDR3: CASSPTGGANTGELFF. The CDR3 DNA follows: TGCGCCAGCAGCCCCACAGGGGGCGCGAACACCGGGGAGCTGTTTTTT. The variable domain in full, completed from reference TRBV5-1 and TRBJ2-2, reads KAGVTQTPRYLIKTRGQQVTLSCSPISGHRSVSWYQQTPGQGLQFLFEYFSETQRNKGNFPGRFSGRQFSNSRSEMNVSTLELGDSALYLCASSPTGGANTGELFFGEGSRLTVL.

A few counts support this clonotype. CDR3 amino acids: CSVLPRERKQGKSEKLFF. CDR3 in DNA: TGCAGCGTTCTACCTAGAGAACGAAAACAGGGGAAATCGGAAAAACTGTTTTTT. V usage is TRBV29-1 and J usage is TRBJ1-4, with 7 bases that match TRBD1. CDR1 and CDR2 from the germline V gene are SQVTM and ANQGSEA. With V trimmed by 5 bases and J by 8 bases, 23 bases remained unmatched. The CDR3 sequence is 18 residues long.

The chain joins TRBV29-1 to TRBJ2-7, with D tentatively TRBD2 (6 bases). The CDR3 consists of 16 residues. Germline lookup yields CDR1 SQVTM and CDR2 ANQGSEA. Between the trimmed V and J ends, which lost 2 bases and 0 bases, there was a span of 17 bases. This CDR3 is CSVESPTDGSSYEQYF. The CDR3 coding sequence is TGCAGCGTTGAATCACCTACCGACGGGAGCTCCTACGAGCAGTACTTC.

For the CDR3, the DNA is TGTGCCAGCAGTTTATACCCTGAAGGCCCCTACGAGCAGTACTTC. This sequence encodes CASSLYPEGPYEQYF. The chain has TRBV28 and TRBJ2-7; the D is unclear. Germline V lookup: CDR1 MDHEN, CDR2 SYDVKM. This CDR3 comprises 15 residues. Trimming stripped 1 base from V and 2 bases from J, with 12 bases between.

This clonotype came up a few times. This chain links TRBV10-1 with TRBJ2-3, with 10 bases aligning to TRBD1. The trim removed 6 bases at V and 5 bases at J, leaving 8 bases unmatched. Looked up from germline, CDR1 is WNHNN and CDR2 is SYGVQD (reference sequence). This CDR3 is 15 amino acids long. CDR3 nucleotides: TGCGCCAGCAGCGAACCGGGACAGGGGAAAGATACGCAGTATTTT. Its protein product is CASSEPGQGKDTQYF.

This clonotype was counted only a few times. No conserved phenylalanine or tryptophan ends this CDR3, so it is likely a read error. The chain uses TRBV6-1 and TRBJ2-3; 7 bases are a match to TRBD1. The CDR3 length is 15 residues. Trimming cost V 6 bases and J 0 bases; bases outside gene matches: 6. In germline, CDR1 is MNHNS, CDR2 SASEGT. CDR3 sequence (DNA): TGTGCCAGCAGCGTGGGACAGACTAGCACAGATACGCAGTATCTT. Translating it yields CASSVGQTSTDTQYL.

The chain is built from TRBV4-1 and TRBJ2-5; D remains ambiguous. The J call may be wrong; the DNA end is better matched by TRBJ2-1. The CDR3 contains 13 residues. CDR1 is MGHRA and CDR2 is YSYEKL in the germline V gene. CDR3 residues: CASSQEGSGEQFF. CDR3 coding DNA: TGCGCCAGCAGCCAAGAGGGTTCGGGTGAGCAGTTCTTC.

The chain recombines TRBV28 with TRBJ2-7; D is possibly TRBD2 (6 bases). V lost 6 bases and J 6 bases, leaving 15 bases between the germline ends. Germline-derived CDR1 and CDR2 are MDHEN and SYDVKM. CDR3 length: 13 amino acids. The CDR3 region has the DNA TGTGCCAGCAGATTACAGGTGGGGGGCGAGCAGTACTTC. This encodes CASRLQVGGEQYF.